Listed below are T cell receptor beta chains from one sample, sequenced in a study of radiation and T cells in renal cell carcinoma. TCRdb's table, derived via immunoSEQ multiplex PCR, lists solely in-frame clones and lacks some. The sample shows about 78,000 clones, 80% to 90% of them seen only once. Sequenced here: blood, sampled from a patient whose treatment included radiotherapy and nephrectomy. The receptors come from a woman aged 70-85 years with renal cell carcinoma. The CDR3 runs from the conserved cysteine through the conserved F or W. The D gene is left open where the match is weak. Clone size is shown for a subset of rows, as once, few, many or a class of expanded clone.

D gene: TRBD2; V gene: TRBV7-2; J gene: TRBJ2-1; clone size: NA; CDR3 DNA: TGTGCCAGCAGCTCCCCCACTAGCGGGGGCGGGAATGAGCAGTTCTTC; CDR3 protein: CASSSPTSGGGNEQFF
D gene: NA; V gene: TRBV18; J gene: TRBJ1-1; clone size: NA; CDR3 DNA: TGTGCCAGCTCTCCAGCGACGGGGAACACTGAAGCTTTCTTT; CDR3 protein: CASSPATGNTEAFF
D gene: NA; V gene: TRBV5-6; J gene: TRBJ2-5; clone size: NA; CDR3 DNA: TGTGCCAGCAGCTACGGCCTGGGGACAGAGACCCAGTACTTC; CDR3 protein: CASSYGLGTETQYF
D gene: NA; V gene: TRBV4-2; J gene: TRBJ1-3; clone size: NA; CDR3 DNA: TGTGCCAGCAGCCAAAGTCCGGGAAACACCATATATTTT; CDR3 protein: CASSQSPGNTIYF
D gene: NA; V gene: TRBV20-1; J gene: TRBJ2-7; clone size: NA; CDR3 DNA: TGCAGTGCGAAGAAGGGAGAGCAGTACTTC; CDR3 protein: CSAKKGEQYF
D gene: TRBD1; V gene: TRBV6-5; J gene: TRBJ1-1; clone size: few; CDR3 DNA: TGTGCCAGCAGCCGAGACAGGGGCACTGAAGCTTTCTTT; CDR3 protein: CASSRDRGTEAFF
D gene: NA; V gene: TRBV18; J gene: TRBJ1-5; clone size: NA; CDR3 DNA: TGTGCCAGCTCACCTAACTCCGGGCAGCCCCAGCATTTT; CDR3 protein: CASSPNSGQPQHF
D gene: NA; V gene: TRBV14; J gene: TRBJ2-7; clone size: NA; CDR3 DNA: TGTGCCAGCAGCCAAGACAGGACCATATACTTC; CDR3 protein: CASSQDRTIYF
D gene: NA; V gene: TRBV5-1; J gene: TRBJ2-2; clone size: once; CDR3 DNA: TGCGCCAGCAGCCGATGGGCTACCCCCAAGGTCGCCGGGGAGCTGTTTTTT; CDR3 protein: CASSRWATPKVAGELFF
D gene: NA; V gene: TRBV7-8; J gene: TRBJ1-6; clone size: NA; CDR3 DNA: TGTGCCAGCAGCTTAGGAGCTAGTGATTCACCCCTCCACTTT; CDR3 protein: CASSLGASDSPLHF
D gene: NA; V gene: TRBV6-6; J gene: TRBJ1-1; clone size: NA; CDR3 DNA: TGTGCCAGCAGTTCCCGACAGAACACTGAAGCTTTCTTT; CDR3 protein: CASSSRQNTEAFF
D gene: NA; V gene: TRBV7-2; J gene: TRBJ2-7; clone size: NA; CDR3 DNA: TGTGCCAGTGGACAGCCGTCCTACGAGCAGTACTTC; CDR3 protein: CASGQPSYEQYF
D gene: NA; V gene: TRBV28; J gene: TRBJ1-2; clone size: NA; CDR3 DNA: TGTGCCAGCACAACGCTTCCGGGGGGGTATGGCTACACCTTC; CDR3 protein: CASTTLPGGYGYTF
D gene: TRBD2; V gene: TRBV30; J gene: TRBJ2-3; clone size: NA; CDR3 DNA: TGTGCCTGGAGTCTCATAGCGGGGGGCACAGATACGCAGTATTTT; CDR3 protein: CAWSLIAGGTDTQYF
D gene: NA; V gene: TRBV7-9; J gene: TRBJ2-1; clone size: once; CDR3 DNA: TGTGCCAGCAGCTTAGTCGATGAGCAGTTCTTC; CDR3 protein: CASSLVDEQFF
D gene: NA; V gene: TRBV28; J gene: TRBJ1-2; clone size: NA; CDR3 DNA: TGTGCCAGCAGTTTAACTACAGGTCGGTTTGGCTACACCTTC; CDR3 protein: CASSLTTGRFGYTF
D gene: NA; V gene: TRBV5-1; J gene: TRBJ2-2; clone size: NA; CDR3 DNA: TGCGCCAGCAGCTTGCCGCCCCTCCCAACGCCCGGGGAGCTGTTTTTT; CDR3 protein: CASSLPPLPTPGELFF
D gene: TRBD1; V gene: TRBV10-3; J gene: TRBJ2-7; clone size: NA; CDR3 DNA: TGTGCCATCAGTGAGTCCCCGGGACAGGTATACGGGCAGTACTTC; CDR3 protein: CAISESPGQVYGQYF
D gene: NA; V gene: TRBV5-1; J gene: TRBJ1-1; clone size: few; CDR3 DNA: TGCGCCAGCAGCAAGGGACGGTTGACTGAAGCTTTCTTT; CDR3 protein: CASSKGRLTEAFF
D gene: NA; V gene: TRBV6-5; J gene: TRBJ1-2; clone size: NA; CDR3 DNA: TGTGCCAGCAGTTACTCGCCGGGGGCTGAAGGCTATGGCTACACCTTC; CDR3 protein: CASSYSPGAEGYGYTF
D gene: TRBD1; V gene: TRBV7-2; J gene: TRBJ1-1; clone size: NA; CDR3 DNA: TGTGCCAGCACTCCGGACAGGTTACAGACTGAAGCTTTCTTT; CDR3 protein: CASTPDRLQTEAFF
D gene: NA; V gene: TRBV4-1; J gene: TRBJ2-6; clone size: few; CDR3 DNA: TGCGCCAGCAGCCAGGATGGCCCCGCGAGAACTGGGGCCAACGTCCTGACTTTC; CDR3 protein: CASSQDGPARTGANVLTF
D gene: NA; V gene: TRBV29-1; J gene: TRBJ1-3; clone size: NA; CDR3 DNA: TGCAGCGTGGAATTTCGTGGGGGTTCCATATATTTT; CDR3 protein: CSVEFRGGSIYF
D gene: NA; V gene: TRBV28; J gene: TRBJ1-2; clone size: few; CDR3 DNA: TGTGCCAGCAGTTTACCAGGCTATGGCTACACCTTC; CDR3 protein: CASSLPGYGYTF
D gene: NA; V gene: TRBV7-9; J gene: TRBJ2-1; clone size: NA; CDR3 DNA: TGTGCCAGCAGCTCGCAACTTATCTCCTACAATGAGCAGTTCTTC; CDR3 protein: CASSSQLISYNEQFF
D gene: NA; V gene: TRBV6-6; J gene: TRBJ1-2; clone size: NA; CDR3 DNA: TGTGCCAGCAGTTACGAGGCGACAAACTATGGCTACACCTTC; CDR3 protein: CASSYEATNYGYTF
D gene: NA; V gene: TRBV7-2; J gene: TRBJ1-4; clone size: NA; CDR3 DNA: TGTGCCAGCAGCTACCAAACCGAAAAACTGTTTTTT; CDR3 protein: CASSYQTEKLFF
D gene: TRBD1; V gene: TRBV30; J gene: TRBJ1-1; clone size: NA; CDR3 DNA: TGTGCCTGGACGCCAGGGGGGAACACTGAAGCTTTCTTT; CDR3 protein: CAWTPGGNTEAFF
D gene: NA; V gene: TRBV28; J gene: TRBJ2-2; clone size: NA; CDR3 DNA: TGTGCCAGCATACCATGGGCCTCCTCGAACACCGGGGAGCTGTTTTTT; CDR3 protein: CASIPWASSNTGELFF
D gene: NA; V gene: TRBV5-1; J gene: TRBJ1-1; clone size: few; CDR3 DNA: TGCGCCAGCAGCTTGGGCGGGAACACTGAAGCTTTCTTT; CDR3 protein: CASSLGGNTEAFF
D gene: TRBD2; V gene: TRBV19; J gene: TRBJ2-5; clone size: once; CDR3 DNA: TGTGCCAGTAGTATCCTCGGACTAGCGGGGATGGAGACCCAGTACTTC; CDR3 protein: CASSILGLAGMETQYF
D gene: TRBD1; V gene: TRBV23-1; J gene: TRBJ2-3; clone size: NA; CDR3 DNA: TGCGCCAGCTACCATAGGGACAGGGGGCAGGCAGATACGCAGTATTTT; CDR3 protein: CASYHRDRGQADTQYF
D gene: NA; V gene: TRBV30; J gene: TRBJ2-7; clone size: NA; CDR3 DNA: TGTGCCGGGAACACCCGCTCCTACGAGCAGTACTTC; CDR3 protein: CAGNTRSYEQYF
D gene: NA; V gene: TRBV15; J gene: TRBJ1-1; clone size: NA; CDR3 DNA: TGTGCCACCAGCAGAGACGGCGGGGGGGGCACTGAAGCTTTCTTT; CDR3 protein: CATSRDGGGGTEAFF
D gene: NA; V gene: TRBV7-2; J gene: TRBJ2-1; clone size: NA; CDR3 DNA: TGTGCCAGCAGCCCCGGAGGGGCCTTAAGGAATGAGCAGTTCTTC; CDR3 protein: CASSPGGALRNEQFF
D gene: TRBD1; V gene: TRBV7-9; J gene: TRBJ1-2; clone size: NA; CDR3 DNA: TGTGCCAGCACCTTTGGGACAGGGCATGGCTACACCTTC; CDR3 protein: CASTFGTGHGYTF
D gene: TRBD1; V gene: TRBV5-1; J gene: TRBJ2-2; clone size: NA; CDR3 DNA: TGCGCCAGCAGCTTGCCGGGGACAGGGAAAAAAGGGGAGCTGTTTTTT; CDR3 protein: CASSLPGTGKKGELFF
D gene: TRBD2; V gene: TRBV2; J gene: TRBJ2-5; clone size: NA; CDR3 DNA: TGTGCCAGCAGTGGGAGGACTAGCGCGGAGACCCAGTACTTC; CDR3 protein: CASSGRTSAETQYF
D gene: NA; V gene: TRBV2; J gene: TRBJ2-5; clone size: NA; CDR3 DNA: TGTGCCAGCAGTGAAGAGGAACTTGGTACTTCCCAAGAGACCCAGTACTTC; CDR3 protein: CASSEEELGTSQETQYF
D gene: NA; V gene: TRBV27; J gene: TRBJ2-4; clone size: NA; CDR3 DNA: TGTGCCAGCAGCCAGGGGTATGGGGTCAAAAACATTCAGTACTTC; CDR3 protein: CASSQGYGVKNIQYF
D gene: NA; V gene: TRBV10-1; J gene: TRBJ2-5; clone size: NA; CDR3 DNA: TGCGCCAGCAGTAAAGGGGGAGAAGAGACCCAGTACTTC; CDR3 protein: CASSKGGEETQYF
D gene: TRBD2; V gene: TRBV7-2; J gene: TRBJ2-3; clone size: NA; CDR3 DNA: TGTGCCAGCAGCTTAGCACTAGCGGGACCCACAGATACGCAGTATTTT; CDR3 protein: CASSLALAGPTDTQYF
D gene: TRBD2; V gene: TRBV5-4; J gene: TRBJ2-1; clone size: few; CDR3 DNA: TGTGCCAGCAGCTTGAGACTAGCGGGGGGGTATGAGCAGTTCTTC; CDR3 protein: CASSLRLAGGYEQFF
D gene: TRBD2; V gene: TRBV10-2; J gene: TRBJ2-3; clone size: NA; CDR3 DNA: TGCGCCAGCACGGGGGGGTCCACAGATACGCAGTATTTT; CDR3 protein: CASTGGSTDTQYF
D gene: NA; V gene: TRBV6-5; J gene: TRBJ1-5; clone size: NA; CDR3 DNA: TGTGCCAGCAGTTACTCGAGTAATCAGCCCCAGCATTTT; CDR3 protein: CASSYSSNQPQHF
D gene: TRBD2; V gene: TRBV6-1; J gene: TRBJ2-1; clone size: NA; CDR3 DNA: TGTGCCAGCAGTGAATGGGCTAGCGGGGTTGCCTACAATGAGCAGTTCTTC; CDR3 protein: CASSEWASGVAYNEQFF
D gene: NA; V gene: TRBV12-2; J gene: TRBJ1-2; clone size: NA; CDR3 DNA: TGTGCAAGTCGCTTACCCGGCTACTATGGCTACACCTTC; CDR3 protein: CASRLPGYYGYTF
D gene: TRBD2; V gene: TRBV19; J gene: TRBJ2-1; clone size: NA; CDR3 DNA: TGTGCCAGTAGTATAAGTAGCGGGGGTACTTCCTACAATGAGCAGTTCTTC; CDR3 protein: CASSISSGGTSYNEQFF
D gene: NA; V gene: TRBV30; J gene: TRBJ1-2; clone size: NA; CDR3 DNA: TGTGCCTGGACGGGGGGGTATGGCTACACCTTC; CDR3 protein: CAWTGGYGYTF
D gene: NA; V gene: TRBV2; J gene: TRBJ2-7; clone size: once; CDR3 DNA: TGTGCCAGCAGTGAAGCGCGGACTACGCTCTTACCCTACGAGCAGTACTTC; CDR3 protein: CASSEARTTLLPYEQYF